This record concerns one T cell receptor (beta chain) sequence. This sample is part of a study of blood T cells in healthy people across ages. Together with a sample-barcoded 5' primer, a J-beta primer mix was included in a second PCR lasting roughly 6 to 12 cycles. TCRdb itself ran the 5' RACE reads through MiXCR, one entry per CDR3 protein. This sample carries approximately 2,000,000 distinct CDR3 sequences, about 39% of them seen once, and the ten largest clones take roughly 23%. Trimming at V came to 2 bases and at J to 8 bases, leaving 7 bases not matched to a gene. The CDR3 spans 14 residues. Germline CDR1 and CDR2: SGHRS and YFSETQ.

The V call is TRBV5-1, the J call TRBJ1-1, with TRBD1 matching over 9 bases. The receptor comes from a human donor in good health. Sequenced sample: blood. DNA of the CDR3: TGCGCCAGCAGCTTCGACAGGGGGGCCCCCGAAGCTTTCTTT. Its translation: CASSFDRGAPEAFF.